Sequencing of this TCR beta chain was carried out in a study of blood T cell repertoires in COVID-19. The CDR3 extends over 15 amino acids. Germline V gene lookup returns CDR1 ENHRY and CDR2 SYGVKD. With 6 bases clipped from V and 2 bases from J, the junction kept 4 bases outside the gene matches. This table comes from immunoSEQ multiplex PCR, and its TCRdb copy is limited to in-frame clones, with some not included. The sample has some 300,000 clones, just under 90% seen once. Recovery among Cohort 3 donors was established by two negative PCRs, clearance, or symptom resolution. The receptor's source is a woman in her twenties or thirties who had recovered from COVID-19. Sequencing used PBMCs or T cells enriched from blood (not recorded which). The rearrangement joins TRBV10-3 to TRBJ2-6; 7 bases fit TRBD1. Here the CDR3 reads CAIRADRAGANVLTF. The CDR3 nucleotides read TGTGCCATCAGGGCCGACAGGGCTGGGGCCAACGTCCTGACTTTC.